Presented here are 6 T cell receptor beta chains from one specimen sequenced in a study of blood T cell repertoires in COVID-19. Using immunoSEQ multiplex PCR, the repertoire was profiled, and TCRdb retains in-frame clones only, with some absent. The table has roughly 150,000 clones, roughly 74% seen once; the top ten hold roughly 14%. Input material: peripheral blood. These receptors were taken from a woman aged 80 or over with acute or convalescent COVID-19.

The chain has TRBV28 and TRBJ2-2, with TRBD1 identical over 9 bases. Per germline, CDR1 MDHEN and CDR2 SYDVKM. J lost 6 bases, V lost 4 bases, and 3 bases had no gene match. CDR3 length: 14 residues. As DNA, the CDR3 is TGTGCCAGCAGTTCGACAGGGGGACCCGGGGAGCTGTTTTTT. Translating gives CASSSTGGPGELFF.

This chain joins TRBV7-9 and TRBJ1-6; unclear D gene. The CDR3 runs 14 residues. Germline CDR1 reads SEHNR; CDR2 reads FQNEAQ (reference sequence). V lost 5 bases to trimming and J lost 0 bases, with 5 bases between them. This CDR3 is CASSTSSYNSPLHF. The CDR3 DNA follows: TGTGCCAGCAGCACGAGCTCCTATAATTCACCCCTCCACTTT. Combining the CDR3 with reference TRBV7-9 and TRBJ1-6 gives the whole variable domain DTGVSQNPRHKITKRGQNVTFRCDPISEHNRLYWYRQTLGQGPEFLTYFQNEAQLEKSRLLSDRFSAERPKGSFSTLEIQRTEQGDSAMYLCASSTSSYNSPLHFGNGTRLTVT.

This clone has only a few counts. The V gene is TRBV3-1 (or the pseudogene TRBV3-2), the J gene TRBJ2-1; 7 nucleotides align to TRBD2. Trimming took 2 bases from V and 7 from J; bases not matched to a gene: 17. The CDR3 runs to 18 residues. Germline V gene lookup returns CDR1 LGHDT and CDR2 YNNKEL (reference sequence). CDR3 amino acids: CASSQWSGSGKKINEQFF. CDR3 bases: TGTGCCAGCAGCCAATGGAGTGGCAGCGGGAAAAAAATTAATGAGCAGTTCTTC.

The V call is TRBV14, the J call TRBJ2-7; 10 bases match TRBD1. The J segment lost 4 bases and the V segment lost 4 bases, leaving 7 bases of the junction unmatched. Germline CDR1 and CDR2: SGHDN and FVKESK. The CDR3 consists of 15 residues. The CDR3, as DNA: TGTGCCAGCAGCCGACCGGGACAGGGGTTGTACGAGCAGTACTTC. It encodes CASSRPGQGLYEQYF.

CDR3 bases: TGCGCCAGCAGCGCCCGACTAGCGGGAAGGCAAGAGACCCAGTACTTC. Amino acid sequence: CASSARLAGRQETQYF. The chain employs TRBV5-1 and TRBJ2-5; 11 positions match TRBD2. V lost 4 bases to trimming and J lost 2 bases; unmatched junction nucleotides: 7. The CDR3 loop spans 16 amino acids. Germline values: CDR1 SGHRS, CDR2 YFSETQ. Based on the CDR3 plus reference TRBV5-1 and TRBJ2-5, the full variable domain is KAGVTQTPRYLIKTRGQQVTLSCSPISGHRSVSWYQQTPGQGLQFLFEYFSETQRNKGNFPGRFSGRQFSNSRSEMNVSTLELGDSALYLCASSARLAGRQETQYFGPGTRLLVL.

This clone was found a few times. The rearrangement joins TRBV3-1 (or the pseudogene TRBV3-2) to TRBJ2-7; 8 bases align to TRBD2. The CDR3 totals 15 residues. V lost 5 bases and J lost 1; bases outside the gene matches: 7. Germline CDR1 is LGHDT and CDR2 is YNNKEL (reference sequence). The CDR3 reads CASSSPGGASYEQYF. The CDR3, as DNA: TGTGCCAGCAGCTCCCCCGGGGGGGCATCCTACGAGCAGTACTTC.